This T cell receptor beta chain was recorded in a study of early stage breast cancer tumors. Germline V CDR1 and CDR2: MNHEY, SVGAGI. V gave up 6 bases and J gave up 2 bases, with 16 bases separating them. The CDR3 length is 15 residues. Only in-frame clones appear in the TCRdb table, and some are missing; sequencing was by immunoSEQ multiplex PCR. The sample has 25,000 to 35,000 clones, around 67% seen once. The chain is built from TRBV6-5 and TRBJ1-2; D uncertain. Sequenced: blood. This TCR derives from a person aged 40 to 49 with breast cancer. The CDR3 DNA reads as TGTGCCAGCAGCCCAAGTTTAACCCAGAACTATGGCTACACCTTC. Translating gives CASSPSLTQNYGYTF.